This TCR beta chain was documented in a study of control samples from healthy donors and cancer patients. Clones were sequenced by immunoSEQ multiplex PCR, and TCRdb holds only the in-frame ones, with some missing. The table records about 77,000 clones, 85% to 95% of them present only once. CDR1 and CDR2 from the germline V gene are LGHNA and YSLEER. The CDR3 covers 13 residues. V was clipped by 6 bases and J by 6 bases, with 15 bases between them. This clonotype was obtained from a woman aged 60 to 75 in good health. The V gene is TRBV4-3, the J gene TRBJ2-7, with D perhaps matching TRBD2 (7 bases). Sequenced sample: blood. The CDR3 region is CASSSEGGSEQYF. The CDR3 DNA reads TGCGCCAGCAGTAGCGAGGGGGGGAGCGAGCAGTACTTC.